Shown below are 20 T cell receptor beta chains from a single sample sequenced in a study of T-cell memory formation after mild COVID-19. MiXCR, applied by TCRdb to the 5' RACE reads, yields one record per CDR3 protein. This table has roughly 340,000 distinct CDR3 sequences, less than 25% appearing once. The specimen was PBMCs or a T cell subset sorted from them (not recorded which). These receptors all stem from a man between 18 and 35 years old who had mild COVID-19 (a few samples of this study predate the infection). Cell type and time point are not known.

In this sample, this clonotype turned up a few times. The chain combines TRBV19 with TRBJ2-3, with D maybe TRBD2 (6 bases). Germline V CDR1 and CDR2: LNHDA, SQIVND (reference sequence). V lost 3 bases to trimming and J lost 0 bases, with 10 bases between them. This CDR3 region has 15 residues. CDR3 sequence (DNA): TGTGCCAGTAGTATGGGCGGGGCTAGCACAGATACGCAGTATTTT. Protein sequence: CASSMGGASTDTQYF.

The chain has TRBV6-5 and TRBJ2-2; 8 bases are shared with TRBD1. Germline values: CDR1 MNHEY, CDR2 SVGAGI. This CDR3 contains 17 residues. V lost 4 bases to trimming and J lost 1 base; unmatched junction nucleotides: 8. The CDR3 here is CASSSIPGQVNTGELFF. The CDR3 region has the DNA TGTGCCAGCAGTTCAATACCGGGACAGGTGAACACCGGGGAGCTGTTTTTT.

This CDR3 is CASSQDRQGDPYGYTF. The CDR3 region has the DNA TGCGCCAGCAGCCAAGATCGCCAGGGTGATCCCTATGGCTACACCTTC. The rearrangement links TRBV4-3 to TRBJ1-2; D is possibly TRBD1 (5 bases). Between the trimmed V and J ends, which lost 0 bases and 4 bases, there was a span of 15 bases. In germline, CDR1 is LGHNA, CDR2 YSLEER. CDR3 length: 16 amino acids.

This clonotype has a count of ten or more. The J gene is TRBJ1-3, the V gene TRBV6-5, with D possibly being TRBD1 (5 bases). V shed 8 bases and J shed 0 bases, with 17 bases lying between them. The CDR3 totals 16 residues. Germline lookup yields CDR1 MNHEY and CDR2 SVGAGI. The CDR3 region is CASAPLPGSSGNTIYF. The DNA of the CDR3 is TGTGCCAGCGCCCCCCTCCCAGGGTCCTCTGGAAACACCATATATTTT.

This clonotype was seen a few times. The rearrangement uses TRBV6-6 and TRBJ1-6, with unresolved D. The germline CDR1 and CDR2 sequences are MNHNY and SVGAGI (reference sequence). Trimming cost V 6 bases and J 6 bases, with 15 bases left between them. This CDR3 region has 15 residues. CDR3 DNA sequence: TGTGCCAGCAGCACCTCCGGAGGGATTAATTCACCCCTCCACTTT. This encodes CASSTSGGINSPLHF.

This chain joins TRBV5-4 and TRBJ1-2; D unresolved. This CDR3 spans 14 amino acids. Germline CDR1 SGHNT, CDR2 YYREEE (reference sequence). Trimming stripped 1 base from V and 4 bases from J, with 11 bases between. The CDR3 sequence: CASSLYGTLYGYTF. The CDR3 DNA is TGTGCCAGCAGCTTGTACGGAACCCTCTATGGCTACACCTTC.

This clonotype was observed at least ten times. The chain links TRBV11-2 to TRBJ2-5, with D unresolved. Per germline, CDR1 SGHAT and CDR2 FQNNGV. CDR3 length equals 14 residues. The V end was cut by 4 bases, the J end by 2 bases, with 11 bases between. The CDR3 bases are TGTGCCAGCAGCTCGATGACGGATCAAGAGACCCAGTACTTC. Its protein product is CASSSMTDQETQYF.

The chain employs TRBV4-3 and TRBJ2-2, with 11 bases that match TRBD1. Trimming at V came to 1 base and at J to 6 bases, leaving 7 bases not matched to a gene. The CDR3 sequence is 17 residues long. Germline V gives CDR1 LGHNA, CDR2 YSLEER. The CDR3 loop is CASSQVPGQGVAGELFF. Here the CDR3 DNA reads TGCGCCAGCAGCCAAGTACCGGGACAGGGGGTCGCCGGGGAGCTGTTTTTT.

The chain recombines TRBV6-1 with TRBJ2-2; no clear D gene. The V gene lost 2 bases and the J gene lost 4 bases, with 8 bases spanning the gap. Germline V CDR1 and CDR2: MNHNS, SASEGT. The CDR3 totals 14 residues. The CDR3 is CASSEMIGTGELFF. Written as DNA, the CDR3 is TGTGCCAGCAGTGAAATGATTGGCACCGGGGAGCTGTTTTTT.

The rearrangement uses TRBV5-5 and TRBJ1-6; D may be TRBD1 (6 bases). Germline lookup yields CDR1 SGHKS and CDR2 YYEKEE (reference sequence). The CDR3 consists of 16 residues. V lost 6 bases, J lost 0 bases, and 13 bases lay in between. In nucleotides, the CDR3 is TGTGCCAGCAATCCGAGGGGGAGCTCCTATAATTCACCCCTCCACTTT. Translating it yields CASNPRGSSYNSPLHF.

The genes are TRBV29-1 and TRBJ2-3, with 7 bases fitting TRBD2. Losses at the gene ends were 4 bases for V and 1 base for J; bases not matched to a gene: 8. The CDR3 has 15 residues. Germline-derived CDR1 and CDR2 are SQVTM and ANQGSEA. CDR3 nucleotides: TGCAGCGTTGTGCGCGGGGGTTCCGGCACAGATACGCAGTATTTT. It is translated as CSVVRGGSGTDTQYF.

This clonotype has only a few counts. This rearrangement joins TRBV9 to TRBJ2-1, with a possible D match to TRBD1 (7 bases). The germline gives CDR1 SGDLS, CDR2 YYNGEE. The CDR3 spans 19 residues. Deletions cut 0 bases from V and 3 bases from J, with 22 bases between. In nucleotides, the CDR3 is TGTGCCAGCAGCGTAGGAGGAGGGGGCTGGGAGAGGGGCTACAATGAGCAGTTCTTC. Translation: CASSVGGGGWERGYNEQFF.

The V call is TRBV5-1, the J call TRBJ1-1, with D uncertain. Trimming removed 2 bases at V and 0 bases at J, with 8 bases between. CDR1 is SGHRS, CDR2 YFSETQ, per germline. This CDR3 is 14 amino acids long. The CDR3 loop reads CASSFYEMNTEAFF. Here the CDR3 DNA reads TGCGCCAGCAGCTTCTACGAAATGAACACTGAAGCTTTCTTT.

This chain joins TRBV27 and TRBJ1-5; 7 bases are shared with TRBD1. Germline CDR1 and CDR2: MNHEY and SMNVEV (reference sequence). CDR3 length equals 15 residues. The V segment lost 6 bases and the J segment 8 bases; nucleotides outside the gene matches: 13. CDR3 residues: CASRRNDRAEEPQHF. Written as DNA, the CDR3 is TGTGCCAGCAGAAGGAATGACAGGGCCGAGGAGCCCCAGCATTTT.

The sample holds a few counts of this clonotype. The chain uses TRBV11-2 and TRBJ1-2, with 7 bases that match TRBD1. CDR3 length: 17 amino acids. Germline CDR1 and CDR2: SGHAT and FQNNGV. V gave up 4 bases and J gave up 0 bases; unmatched junction bases: 11. CDR3: CASSSPRGRKTNYGYTF. For the CDR3, the DNA is TGTGCCAGCAGCTCACCTAGGGGGCGAAAGACTAACTATGGCTACACCTTC.

This chain links TRBV12-3 or TRBV12-4 with TRBJ1-1; D is ambiguous. V was cut by 6 bases and J by 13 bases, with 15 bases left in between. The CDR3 sequence is 11 residues long. CDR3 amino acids: CASRSLRGDFF. The CDR3 bases are TGTGCCAGCAGAAGCCTCCGCGGGGATTTCTTT.

This clonotype has a handful of counts. The V and J genes are TRBV20-1 and TRBJ2-2, with a weak D call TRBD1 (6 bases). The CDR3 runs 15 residues. V lost 6 bases, J lost 1 base, and 15 bases lay in between. The V gene's germline CDR1 is DFQATT and CDR2 SNEGSKA (reference sequence). CDR3 sequence (DNA): TGCAGTGCCCCCGGGCCAGGGGTGAACACCGGGGAGCTGTTTTTT. The encoded protein is CSAPGPGVNTGELFF.

The rearrangement joins TRBV5-6 to TRBJ2-1; TRBD1 might be the D (6 bases). Trimming shortened V by 1 base and J by 12 bases, and 11 bases separated the two germline ends. Germline V lookup: CDR1 SGHDT, CDR2 YYEEEE. This CDR3 region has 12 residues. CDR3 bases: TGTGCCAGCAGCTTGTCCCCCAGGGGGCAGTTCTTC. Translation: CASSLSPRGQFF.

A few counts support this clonotype. This chain connects TRBV29-1 to TRBJ2-6; no firm D call. The germline V gene encodes CDR1 SQVTM and CDR2 ANQGSEA. V dropped 6 bases and J dropped 0 bases, with 12 bases sitting between them. CDR3 length: 15 residues. CDR3 in amino acids: CSVVQTSSGANVLTF. The CDR3 bases are TGCAGCGTCGTACAGACGAGCTCTGGGGCCAACGTCCTGACTTTC.

V usage is TRBV20-1 and J usage is TRBJ2-3; 9 bases match TRBD2. This CDR3 is 17 amino acids long. V gave up 5 bases and J gave up 5 bases; unmatched junction bases: 17. Germline values: CDR1 DFQATT, CDR2 SNEGSKA (reference sequence). The CDR3 nucleotides are TGCAGTGCTCCCCCCACCTGGGCTAGCGGGGTTAAAGATACGCAGTATTTT. As protein: CSAPPTWASGVKDTQYF.